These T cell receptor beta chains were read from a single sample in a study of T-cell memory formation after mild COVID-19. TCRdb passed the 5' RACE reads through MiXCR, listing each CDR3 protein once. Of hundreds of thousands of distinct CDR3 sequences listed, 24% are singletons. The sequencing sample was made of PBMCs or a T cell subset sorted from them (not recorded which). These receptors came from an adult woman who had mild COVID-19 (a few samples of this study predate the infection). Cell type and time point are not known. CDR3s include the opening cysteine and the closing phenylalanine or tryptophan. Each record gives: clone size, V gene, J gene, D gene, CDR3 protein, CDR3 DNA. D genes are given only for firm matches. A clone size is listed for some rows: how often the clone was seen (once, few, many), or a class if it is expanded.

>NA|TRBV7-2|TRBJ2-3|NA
CASSLFGSTDTQYF
TGTGCCAGCAGCTTATTCGGGTCCACAGATACGCAGTATTTT
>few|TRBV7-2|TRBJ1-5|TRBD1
CASSLGPTGVGNQPQHF
TGTGCCAGCAGCTTAGGGCCCACAGGGGTGGGCAATCAGCCCCAGCATTTT
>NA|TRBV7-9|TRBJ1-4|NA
CASSLAGDGNEKLFF
TGTGCCAGCAGCTTAGCTGGGGATGGTAATGAAAAACTGTTTTTT
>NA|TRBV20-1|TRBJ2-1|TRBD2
CSARLAGGGEQFF
TGCAGTGCTAGACTAGCGGGAGGAGGGGAGCAGTTCTTC
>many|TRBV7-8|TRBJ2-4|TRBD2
CASRSKERGHKNIQYF
TGTGCCAGCAGGTCGAAGGAGCGGGGGCACAAAAACATTCAGTACTTC
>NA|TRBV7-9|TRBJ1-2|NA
CASRSRGEVPANYGYTF
TGTGCCAGCAGGTCTCGGGGCGAGGTTCCTGCTAACTATGGCTACACCTTC
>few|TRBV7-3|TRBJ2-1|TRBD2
CASSPQTLAGGPTNEQFF
TGTGCCAGCAGCCCGCAGACCTTAGCGGGAGGGCCTACGAATGAGCAGTTCTTC
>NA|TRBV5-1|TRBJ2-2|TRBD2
CASSLSGVNTGELFF
TGCGCCAGCAGCCTTAGCGGGGTTAACACCGGGGAGCTGTTTTTT
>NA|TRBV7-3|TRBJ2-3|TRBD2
CASRKGLAGEGDTQYF
TGTGCCAGCAGGAAGGGACTAGCGGGGGAAGGCGATACGCAGTATTTT
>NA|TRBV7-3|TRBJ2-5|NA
CASSRSSKAGETQYF
TGTGCCAGCAGCCGTTCATCCAAAGCGGGAGAGACCCAGTACTTC
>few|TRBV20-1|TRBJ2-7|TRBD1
CSAPRGQDSYEQYF
TGCAGTGCGCCCCGCGGACAGGACTCCTACGAGCAGTACTTC
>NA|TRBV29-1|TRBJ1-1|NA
CRINDPEAFF
TGCAGGATCAACGATCCTGAAGCTTTCTTT
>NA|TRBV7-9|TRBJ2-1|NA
CASSGLGDEQFF
TGTGCCAGCAGCGGATTGGGGGATGAGCAGTTCTTC
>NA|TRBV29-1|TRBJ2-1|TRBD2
CSVVRSSGRGSYNEQFF
TGCAGCGTTGTCCGCTCGTCAGGGAGGGGTTCCTACAATGAGCAGTTCTTC
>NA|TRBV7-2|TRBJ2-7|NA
CASSSLPSYSGYEQYF
TGTGCCAGCAGCTCCCTACCGTCTTATTCGGGCTACGAGCAGTACTTC
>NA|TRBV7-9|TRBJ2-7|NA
CASSLGQDLDEQYF
TGTGCCAGCAGCTTAGGCCAGGACCTGGACGAGCAGTACTTC
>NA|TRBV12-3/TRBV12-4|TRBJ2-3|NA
CASNLGTDTQYF
TGTGCCAGCAATCTCGGCACAGATACGCAGTATTTT
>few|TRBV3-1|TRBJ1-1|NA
CASSQPPGHRNTEAFF
TGTGCCAGCAGCCAGCCCCCGGGACACAGGAACACTGAAGCTTTCTTT
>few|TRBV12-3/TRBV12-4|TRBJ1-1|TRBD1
CASRPGQGPAFF
TGTGCCAGCAGGCCGGGACAGGGGCCAGCTTTCTTT
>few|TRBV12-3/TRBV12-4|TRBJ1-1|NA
CASSSVDRNTEAFF
TGTGCCAGCAGTTCCGTGGACAGAAACACTGAAGCTTTCTTT
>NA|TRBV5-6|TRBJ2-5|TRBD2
CASSVFFETSGRVGETQYF
TGTGCCAGCAGCGTGTTCTTCGAGACTAGCGGGAGGGTCGGGGAGACCCAGTACTTC
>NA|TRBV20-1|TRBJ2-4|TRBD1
CSAGGQPIAKNIQYF
TGCAGTGCTGGGGGACAGCCGATAGCCAAAAACATTCAGTACTTC
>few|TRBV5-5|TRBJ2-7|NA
CASSLGPGGQLFLYEQYF
TGTGCCAGCAGCTTGGGTCCCGGGGGGCAACTCTTCCTCTACGAGCAGTACTTC
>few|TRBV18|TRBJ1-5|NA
CASSGSVSNQPQHF
TGTGCCAGCTCAGGGTCAGTAAGCAATCAGCCCCAGCATTTT
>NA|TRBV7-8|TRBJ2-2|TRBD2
CASSFPEGLAGNAGELFF
TGTGCCAGCAGCTTCCCCGAGGGACTAGCGGGGAATGCCGGGGAGCTGTTTTTT
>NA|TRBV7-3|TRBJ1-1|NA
CASSPSTPGEAFF
TGTGCCAGCAGCCCGAGTACCCCCGGTGAAGCTTTCTTT
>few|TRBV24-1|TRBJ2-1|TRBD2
CATSDPWGGSYNEQFF
TGTGCCACCAGTGATCCCTGGGGAGGGTCCTACAATGAGCAGTTCTTC
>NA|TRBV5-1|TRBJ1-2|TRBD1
CASSLSGTVSGYTF
TGCGCCAGCAGCCTCTCCGGGACAGTGAGTGGCTACACCTTC
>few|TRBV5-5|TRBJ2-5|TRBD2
CASSWSGGLEETQYF
TGTGCCAGCAGCTGGAGCGGGGGGCTGGAAGAGACCCAGTACTTC
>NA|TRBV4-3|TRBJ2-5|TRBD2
CASSQAVGLAGSSETQYF
TGCGCCAGCAGCCAAGCGGTTGGACTAGCGGGAAGTTCGGAGACCCAGTACTTC
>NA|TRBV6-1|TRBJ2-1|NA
CASSVAGEDEQFF
TGTGCCAGCAGTGTTGCCGGAGAAGATGAGCAGTTCTTC
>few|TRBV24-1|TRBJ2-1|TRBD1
CATSDLSGTGVYNEQFF
TGTGCCACCAGTGATTTGTCCGGGACAGGGGTTTACAATGAGCAGTTCTTC
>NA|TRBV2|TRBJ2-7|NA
CASRGPLYEQYF
TGTGCCAGCAGAGGACCCTTATACGAGCAGTACTTC
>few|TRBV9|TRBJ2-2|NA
CASSVGQANTGELFF
TGTGCCAGCAGCGTAGGCCAGGCAAACACCGGGGAGCTGTTTTTT
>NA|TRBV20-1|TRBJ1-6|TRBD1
CSARIPGQATPLHF
TGCAGTGCTAGAATACCCGGACAGGCGACACCCCTCCACTTT
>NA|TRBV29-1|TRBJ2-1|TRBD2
CSVTKRESYNEQFF
TGCAGCGTTACCAAGCGGGAGTCCTACAATGAGCAGTTCTTC
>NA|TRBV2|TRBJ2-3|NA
CASQDPDPNTQYF
TGTGCCAGCCAGGACCCCGATCCCAATACGCAGTATTTT
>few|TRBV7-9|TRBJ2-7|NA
CASSRTFSYEQYF
TGTGCCAGCAGCCGAACATTCTCCTACGAGCAGTACTTC
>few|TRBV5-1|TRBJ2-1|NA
CASSLVRGNYNEQFF
TGCGCCAGCAGCTTAGTGCGGGGCAACTACAATGAGCAGTTCTTC
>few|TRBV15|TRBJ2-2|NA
CATSKMAGAATGELFF
TGTGCCACCAGCAAGATGGCGGGGGCCGCCACCGGGGAGCTGTTTTTT
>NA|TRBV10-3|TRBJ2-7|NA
CAIGQSYEQYF
TGTGCCATCGGGCAATCCTACGAGCAGTACTTC
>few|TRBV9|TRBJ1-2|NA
CASSGGGPRGYTF
TGTGCCAGCAGCGGCGGGGGCCCACGGGGCTACACCTTC
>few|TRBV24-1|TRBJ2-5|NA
CATSDPQTESFTSQETQYF
TGTGCCACCAGTGACCCCCAAACAGAGAGTTTTACCTCCCAAGAGACCCAGTACTTC
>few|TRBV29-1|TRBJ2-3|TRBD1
CSVEDLQGTGGTDTQYF
TGCAGCGTTGAAGATCTTCAAGGGACAGGGGGCACAGATACGCAGTATTTT
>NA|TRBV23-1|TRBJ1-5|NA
CASSQSNRGKYNQPQHF
TGCGCCAGCAGTCAATCGAATAGGGGGAAGTATAACCAGCCCCAGCATTTT
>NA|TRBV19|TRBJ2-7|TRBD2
CASSPSGLGYEQYF
TGTGCCAGTAGCCCGTCGGGACTAGGCTACGAGCAGTACTTC
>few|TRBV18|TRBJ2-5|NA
CASSSAQETQYF
TGTGCCAGCTCCTCCGCCCAAGAGACCCAGTACTTC
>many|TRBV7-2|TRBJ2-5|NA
CASSTVSGAQETQYF
TGTGCCAGCAGCACAGTTAGCGGAGCTCAAGAGACCCAGTACTTC
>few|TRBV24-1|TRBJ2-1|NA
CATSDKAAPAGNEQFF
TGTGCCACCAGTGACAAGGCAGCCCCGGCGGGCAATGAGCAGTTCTTC
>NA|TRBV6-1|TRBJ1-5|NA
CASTVSGRNQPQHF
TGTGCCAGCACCGTCTCGGGCCGCAATCAGCCCCAGCATTTT
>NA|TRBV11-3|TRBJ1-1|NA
CASSLSRTPEAFF
TGTGCCAGCAGCCTTTCAAGGACCCCTGAAGCTTTCTTT
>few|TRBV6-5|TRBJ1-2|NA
CASRAGLYGYTF
TGTGCCAGCAGAGCAGGGCTCTATGGCTACACCTTC
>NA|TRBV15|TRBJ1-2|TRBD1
CATSRERQGARYGYTF
TGTGCCACCAGCAGAGAGAGACAGGGGGCGCGTTATGGCTACACCTTC
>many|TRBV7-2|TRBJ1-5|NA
CASSPGGWGQPQHF
TGTGCCAGCAGCCCTGGGGGCTGGGGGCAGCCCCAGCATTTT
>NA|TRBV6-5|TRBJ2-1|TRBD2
CASSSRTSIGNEQFF
TGTGCCAGCAGTTCTCGGACTAGCATAGGCAATGAGCAGTTCTTC
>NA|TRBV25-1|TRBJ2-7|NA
CASSEGGTRAFEQYF
TGTGCCAGCAGTGAAGGGGGCACGAGGGCTTTCGAGCAGTACTTC
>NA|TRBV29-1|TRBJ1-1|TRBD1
CSVEEQGFEAFF
TGCAGCGTAGAAGAACAGGGGTTTGAAGCTTTCTTT
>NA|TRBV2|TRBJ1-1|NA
CASSYGTSNTEAFF
TGTGCCAGCAGTTACGGGACTTCGAACACTGAAGCTTTCTTT
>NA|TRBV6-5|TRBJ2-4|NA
CASSWTRGDIQYF
TGTGCCAGCTCTTGGACCCGTGGGGACATTCAGTACTTC